Listed below are T cell receptor beta chains from one sample, sequenced in a study of blood T cells in healthy people across ages. MiXCR, applied by TCRdb to the 5' RACE reads, yields one record per CDR3 protein. The sample records under 800,000 distinct CDR3 sequences, roughly 21% being singletons. Sequenced material: blood. The receptor source for this set is a man between 65 and 79 years old in good health. The CDR3 runs from the conserved cysteine through the conserved F or W. D genes are given only for firm matches. Clone size is not always given. Where it is, it says once, few, many or a class for expanded clones.

TRBD2 | . | TRBJ2-3 | 15 | TRBV12-3/TRBV12-4 | CASSLTSGDTDTQYF | TGTGCCAGCAGTTTGACTAGCGGAGACACAGATACGCAGTATTTT
. | . | TRBJ1-2 | 13 | TRBV29-1 | CSVASAAGYGYTF | TGCAGCGTGGCCTCGGCAGCAGGCTATGGCTACACCTTC
TRBD2 | . | TRBJ2-6 | 14 | TRBV10-3 | CAIQGGVGANVLTF | TGTGCCATCCAGGGAGGGGTTGGGGCCAACGTCCTGACTTTC
TRBD1 | few | TRBJ2-3 | 14 | TRBV29-1 | CSVGQGSGTDTQYF | TGCAGCGTTGGACAGGGTTCGGGCACAGATACGCAGTATTTT
. | . | TRBJ2-2 | 14 | TRBV10-3 | CAITPDTLTGELFF | TGTGCCATCACTCCCGACACCCTCACCGGGGAGCTGTTTTTT
TRBD1 | . | TRBJ2-7 | 14 | TRBV5-1 | CASSFRDRGNEQYF | TGCGCCAGCAGCTTTAGGGACAGGGGGAACGAGCAGTACTTC
TRBD2 | . | TRBJ2-7 | 14 | TRBV20-1 | CSARAASGGYEQYF | TGCAGTGCTCGGGCGGCTAGCGGGGGCTACGAGCAGTACTTC
. | many | TRBJ2-5 | 14 | TRBV9 | CASSVGISQETQYF | TGTGCCAGCAGCGTAGGGATTTCCCAAGAGACCCAGTACTTC
. | many | TRBJ2-3 | 12 | TRBV29-1 | CSVEPRGDTQYF | TGCAGCGTTGAACCCCGCGGGGATACGCAGTATTTT
. | . | TRBJ2-7 | 15 | TRBV5-1 | CASSEVAGRSYEQYF | TGCGCCAGCAGCGAGGTCGCAGGCCGCTCCTACGAGCAGTACTTC
. | . | TRBJ2-7 | 13 | TRBV6-5 | CASSYDQTYEQYF | TGTGCCAGCAGCTATGACCAAACCTACGAGCAGTACTTC
. | few | TRBJ2-3 | 18 | TRBV5-1 | CASSLWGTTGQSTDTQYF | TGCGCCAGCAGCTTGTGGGGAACCACCGGTCAGAGCACAGATACGCAGTATTTT
. | . | TRBJ1-2 | 10 | TRBV29-1 | CSVVSSGYTF | TGCAGCGTTGTGAGCAGTGGCTACACCTTC
TRBD2 | few | TRBJ2-1 | 18 | TRBV6-2/TRBV6-3 | CASSYMPTTSGAYNEQFF | TGTGCCAGCAGTTATATGCCCACGACTAGCGGGGCCTACAATGAGCAGTTCTTC
. | . | TRBJ1-3 | 17 | TRBV7-9 | CASSPWGRTNSGNTIYF | TGTGCCAGCAGCCCATGGGGACGGACCAACTCTGGAAACACCATATATTTT
TRBD1 | . | TRBJ1-5 | 15 | TRBV6-6 | CASRPGGMSNQPQHF | TGTGCCAGCAGGCCAGGGGGTATGAGCAATCAGCCCCAGCATTTT
. | few | TRBJ1-6 | 16 | TRBV28 | CASSANPPWTNSPLHF | TGTGCCAGCAGCGCCAATCCCCCCTGGACCAATTCACCCCTCCACTTT
TRBD2 | few | TRBJ2-1 | 15 | TRBV5-1 | CASSLSGRDDNEQFF | TGCGCCAGCAGCCTTAGCGGGAGGGATGACAATGAGCAGTTCTTC
TRBD1 | . | TRBJ2-6 | 16 | TRBV6-5 | CASSYSTGDGANVLTF | TGTGCCAGCAGTTACTCGACAGGGGACGGGGCCAACGTCCTGACTTTC
. | . | TRBJ2-7 | 13 | TRBV29-1 | CSGAGAEPYEQYF | TGCAGCGGGGCAGGGGCGGAACCCTACGAGCAGTACTTC
. | . | TRBJ1-1 | 12 | TRBV7-9 | CVSSHRVPEAFF | TGTGTCAGCAGCCACAGGGTCCCTGAAGCTTTCTTT
TRBD1 | . | TRBJ2-3 | 15 | TRBV7-9 | CASSFPGGDTDTQYF | TGTGCCAGCAGCTTTCCAGGGGGTGACACAGATACGCAGTATTTT
TRBD2 | . | TRBJ2-3 | 16 | TRBV28 | CASSPLAGGRTDTQYF | TGTGCCAGCAGTCCATTAGCGGGAGGGCGGACAGATACGCAGTATTTT
. | few | TRBJ2-5 | 15 | TRBV7-2 | CASSLGPDWTETQYF | TGTGCCAGCAGCTTAGGGCCGGACTGGACGGAGACCCAGTACTTC
. | once | TRBJ1-2 | 13 | TRBV6-5 | CASSLTGQGGYTF | TGTGCCAGCAGTCTGACAGGCCAAGGAGGCTACACCTTC
. | few | TRBJ2-5 | 15 | TRBV20-1 | CSATHGTGAGETQYF | TGCAGTGCTACGCACGGGACTGGCGCGGGAGAGACCCAGTACTTC
. | few | TRBJ1-1 | 14 | TRBV5-8 | CASTLARADTEAFF | TGTGCCAGCACCCTCGCGCGGGCGGACACTGAAGCTTTCTTT
. | . | TRBJ2-7 | 14 | TRBV20-1 | CSARDLGPTYEQYF | TGCAGTGCTAGAGATTTGGGACCCACCTACGAGCAGTACTTC